Listed below are T cell receptor beta chains from one sample, sequenced in a study of regulatory T cells in long-lasting Graves disease. Using its own MiXCR run on the multiplex PCR reads, TCRdb lists one record per CDR3 protein. The profile covers more than 300,000 distinct CDR3 sequences, with 16% appearing a single time and 20% taken by the ten largest. These data were also filed under a second study, of T cells in Graves' hyperthyroidism and ophthalmopathy.

Material: peripheral blood mononuclear cells (PBMCs), obtained at new diagnosis, from a patient treated with antithyroid drugs. These receptors originate from a woman between 18 and 29 years old with Graves disease. CDR3s include the opening cysteine and the closing phenylalanine or tryptophan. Each record gives: J gene, D gene, clone size, V gene, CDR3 DNA, CDR3 protein. A D gene is named only where the DNA matches it firmly. Size tells how often a clone was seen (once, few, many) or the class of an expanded clone, and some rows leave it out.

J gene: TRBJ1-1; D gene: TRBD1; clone size: many; V gene: TRBV20-1; CDR3 DNA: TGCAGTGCTAGAAGGACAGGGGGCACTGAAGCTTTCTTT; CDR3 protein: CSARRTGGTEAFF
J gene: TRBJ1-4; D gene: -; clone size: many; V gene: TRBV3-1; CDR3 DNA: TGTGCCAGCGCTGGATCAGGGATCCTTAATGAAAAACTGTTTTTT; CDR3 protein: CASAGSGILNEKLFF
J gene: TRBJ2-7; D gene: TRBD1; clone size: many; V gene: TRBV28; CDR3 DNA: TGTGCCAGCAGACCTAACAGGGGTAAGGAGTCGTACGAGCAGTACTTC; CDR3 protein: CASRPNRGKESYEQYF
J gene: TRBJ1-5; D gene: TRBD1; clone size: -; V gene: TRBV20-1; CDR3 DNA: TGCAGTGCTAGTGATGGGACAGGGGGCTTTCAGCCCCAGCATTTT; CDR3 protein: CSASDGTGGFQPQHF
J gene: TRBJ1-1; D gene: TRBD1; clone size: many; V gene: TRBV3-1; CDR3 DNA: TGTGCCAGCACCCAGGGGGCGCGCAGCACTGAAGCTTTCTTT; CDR3 protein: CASTQGARSTEAFF
J gene: TRBJ2-3; D gene: TRBD2; clone size: many; V gene: TRBV20-1; CDR3 DNA: TGCAGTGCCCAGGGACTAGCGGGACCTACTACTCGCACAGATACGCAGTATTTT; CDR3 protein: CSAQGLAGPTTRTDTQYF
J gene: TRBJ1-1; D gene: -; clone size: many; V gene: TRBV7-7; CDR3 DNA: TGTGCTAGCAGCTTAGAGAGGAACACTGAAGCTTTCTTT; CDR3 protein: CASSLERNTEAFF
J gene: TRBJ2-3; D gene: -; clone size: many; V gene: TRBV12-3/TRBV12-4; CDR3 DNA: TGTGCCACCCGTTCGGAGATTCCGAGCACAGATACGCAGTATTTT; CDR3 protein: CATRSEIPSTDTQYF
J gene: TRBJ2-3; D gene: TRBD1; clone size: many; V gene: TRBV28; CDR3 DNA: TGTGCCAGCAGGTACGGGACAGATTCTAGCACAGATACGCAGTATTTT; CDR3 protein: CASRYGTDSSTDTQYF
J gene: TRBJ2-4; D gene: TRBD2; clone size: -; V gene: TRBV3-1; CDR3 DNA: TGTGCCAGCAGCCAAGCGGGTGGTAGCGGGGGGAACAAAAGCATTCAGTACTTC; CDR3 protein: CASSQAGGSGGNKSIQYF
J gene: TRBJ1-1; D gene: -; clone size: -; V gene: TRBV5-1; CDR3 DNA: TGCGCCAGCAGCCCTGGTGGGGTGGACACTGAAGCTTTCTTT; CDR3 protein: CASSPGGVDTEAFF
J gene: TRBJ2-1; D gene: -; clone size: many; V gene: TRBV3-1; CDR3 DNA: TGTGCCAGCAGCCCGGGATCTGAGCAGTTCTTC; CDR3 protein: CASSPGSEQFF
J gene: TRBJ2-1; D gene: -; clone size: few; V gene: TRBV24-1; CDR3 DNA: TGTGCCACCAGTGATTTAACAGGGACCAGGAATGAGCAGTTCTTC; CDR3 protein: CATSDLTGTRNEQFF
J gene: TRBJ2-1; D gene: -; clone size: -; V gene: TRBV28; CDR3 DNA: TGTGCCAGCAGTCCACTAGTAAAGGGCTACAATGAGCAGTTCTTC; CDR3 protein: CASSPLVKGYNEQFF
J gene: TRBJ2-7; D gene: -; clone size: many; V gene: TRBV7-9; CDR3 DNA: TGTGCCAGCAGCCATGGTGAGACGGATAAGTACTTC; CDR3 protein: CASSHGETDKYF
J gene: TRBJ2-1; D gene: -; clone size: -; V gene: TRBV9; CDR3 DNA: TGTGCCAGCAGCGAGGACTACCCGTGGTCCGAGCAGTTCTTC; CDR3 protein: CASSEDYPWSEQFF
J gene: TRBJ1-1; D gene: -; clone size: many; V gene: TRBV28; CDR3 DNA: TGTGCCAGCAGTCTGTTCGGGACACGGAACACTGAAGCTTTCTTT; CDR3 protein: CASSLFGTRNTEAFF
J gene: TRBJ1-2; D gene: TRBD1; clone size: -; V gene: TRBV4-1; CDR3 DNA: TGCGCCAGCAGCCAAGAGACAGGGGCGGACTATGACTACACCTTC; CDR3 protein: CASSQETGADYDYTF
J gene: TRBJ2-5; D gene: TRBD2; clone size: many; V gene: TRBV3-1; CDR3 DNA: TGTGCCAGCAGCCAAGAGGAGCGGGGGGGCAGGAAGACCCAGTACTTC; CDR3 protein: CASSQEERGGRKTQYF
J gene: TRBJ2-5; D gene: -; clone size: many; V gene: TRBV27; CDR3 DNA: TGTGCCAGCAGTTTAACGGGAGTGGGGGAGACCCAGTACTTC; CDR3 protein: CASSLTGVGETQYF
J gene: TRBJ2-3; D gene: TRBD2; clone size: few; V gene: TRBV6-2/TRBV6-3; CDR3 DNA: TGTGCCAGCAGTCAAGGGTTAGCGGGGGCAGATACGCAGTATTTT; CDR3 protein: CASSQGLAGADTQYF
J gene: TRBJ2-3; D gene: TRBD1; clone size: -; V gene: TRBV20-1; CDR3 DNA: TGCAGTGCTAGACCTGGGACAGGGGGAGCAGATACGCAGTATTTT; CDR3 protein: CSARPGTGGADTQYF
J gene: TRBJ2-7; D gene: -; clone size: -; V gene: TRBV6-5; CDR3 DNA: TGTGCCAGCAGTTACGCGACAGGGACTAGCTACGAGCAGTACTTC; CDR3 protein: CASSYATGTSYEQYF
J gene: TRBJ2-2; D gene: -; clone size: many; V gene: TRBV11-2; CDR3 DNA: TGTGCCAGCAGCTCCCTCCCCCGGGCGGGGAACACCGGGGAGCTGTTTTTT; CDR3 protein: CASSSLPRAGNTGELFF
J gene: TRBJ2-1; D gene: TRBD1; clone size: -; V gene: TRBV11-2; CDR3 DNA: TGTGCCAGCAGCTTAGTGGGTCAGGGGGCCGCTAGTGGGTACAATGAGCAGTTCTTC; CDR3 protein: CASSLVGQGAASGYNEQFF
J gene: TRBJ2-1; D gene: -; clone size: -; V gene: TRBV28; CDR3 DNA: TGTGCCATCGGGCCTTCCTACAATGAGCAGTTCTTC; CDR3 protein: CAIGPSYNEQFF
J gene: TRBJ2-5; D gene: -; clone size: many; V gene: TRBV12-3/TRBV12-4; CDR3 DNA: TGTGCCAGCAGTTTAATCCAGGGGGAGACCCAGTACTTC; CDR3 protein: CASSLIQGETQYF
J gene: TRBJ2-7; D gene: -; clone size: many; V gene: TRBV9; CDR3 DNA: TGTGCCAGCAGCGTAGCGTCTAGCGTCAGCGAGCAGTACTTC; CDR3 protein: CASSVASSVSEQYF
J gene: TRBJ2-3; D gene: TRBD2; clone size: few; V gene: TRBV20-1; CDR3 DNA: TGCAGTGCTAGAGATCGCGGGAGGGGGACAGATACGCAGTATTTT; CDR3 protein: CSARDRGRGTDTQYF
J gene: TRBJ2-7; D gene: -; clone size: many; V gene: TRBV28; CDR3 DNA: TGTGCCAGCAGTTTAATTGGGCAGTACCCGCCCTACGAGCAGTACTTC; CDR3 protein: CASSLIGQYPPYEQYF
J gene: TRBJ1-5; D gene: -; clone size: -; V gene: TRBV27; CDR3 DNA: TGTGCCAGCAGTTGGGGGGGGAACCAGCCCCAGCATTTT; CDR3 protein: CASSWGGNQPQHF
J gene: TRBJ1-1; D gene: -; clone size: few; V gene: TRBV6-5; CDR3 DNA: TGTGCCAGCAGTTACAGTTCCACTGAAGCTCTCTTT; CDR3 protein: CASSYSSTEALF
J gene: TRBJ2-7; D gene: TRBD1; clone size: -; V gene: TRBV19; CDR3 DNA: TGTGCCAGTAGTATCCGGGCCGGGACAGGGAACGAGCAGTACTTC; CDR3 protein: CASSIRAGTGNEQYF
J gene: TRBJ1-6; D gene: -; clone size: many; V gene: TRBV2; CDR3 DNA: TGTGCCAGCAGTGGATTCGCCCGCTCCTATAATTCACCCCTCCACTTT; CDR3 protein: CASSGFARSYNSPLHF
J gene: TRBJ1-5; D gene: -; clone size: many; V gene: TRBV6-1; CDR3 DNA: TGTGCCAGCAGTGGACAGGTTACTTATCAGCCCCAGCATTTT; CDR3 protein: CASSGQVTYQPQHF
J gene: TRBJ2-2; D gene: -; clone size: many; V gene: TRBV7-3; CDR3 DNA: TGTGCCAGCTCACCAGGGGACACCGGGGAGCTGTTTTTT; CDR3 protein: CASSPGDTGELFF
J gene: TRBJ2-7; D gene: -; clone size: few; V gene: TRBV10-3; CDR3 DNA: TGTGCCATCAGTGAGTCGAAGGTTTCCTACGAGCAGTACTTC; CDR3 protein: CAISESKVSYEQYF
J gene: TRBJ1-5; D gene: -; clone size: many; V gene: TRBV9; CDR3 DNA: TGTGCCAGCAGCGTAGGGTGGGGTCAGCCCCAGCATTTT; CDR3 protein: CASSVGWGQPQHF